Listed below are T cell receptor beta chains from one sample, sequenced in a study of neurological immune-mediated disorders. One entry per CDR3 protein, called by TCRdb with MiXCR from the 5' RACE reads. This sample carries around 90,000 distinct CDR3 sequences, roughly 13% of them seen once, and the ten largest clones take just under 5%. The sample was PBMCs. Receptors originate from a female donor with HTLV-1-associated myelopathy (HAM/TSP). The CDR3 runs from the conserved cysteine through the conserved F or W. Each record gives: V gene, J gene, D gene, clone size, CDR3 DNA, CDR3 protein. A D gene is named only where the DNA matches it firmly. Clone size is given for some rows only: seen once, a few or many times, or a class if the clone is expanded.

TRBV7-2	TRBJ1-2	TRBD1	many	TGTGCCAGCAGCTCCTCAGCGGGGACAGGGATATATGGCTACACCTTC	CASSSSAGTGIYGYTF
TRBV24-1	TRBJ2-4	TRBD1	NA	TGTGTCACCAGTGACAGGGACGGATACAAAAACATTCAGTACTTC	CVTSDRDGYKNIQYF
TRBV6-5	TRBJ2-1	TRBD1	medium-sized	TGTGCCAGCAGTAAACCGGGACAGGGGAAAAATGAGCAGTTCTTC	CASSKPGQGKNEQFF
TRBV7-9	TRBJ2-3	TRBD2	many	TGTGCCAGCAGCGGGGGGACTAGCGGGGGCCTGGATACGCAGTATTTT	CASSGGTSGGLDTQYF
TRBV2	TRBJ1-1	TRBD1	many	TGTGCCAGCAGGGGGACAGGGGTCGGTGAAGCTTTCTTT	CASRGTGVGEAFF
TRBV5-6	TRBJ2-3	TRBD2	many	TGTGCCAGCAGCTTGTTACTAGCGGGGGTTATCGATACGCAGTATTTT	CASSLLLAGVIDTQYF
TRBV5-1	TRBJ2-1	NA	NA	TGCGCCAGCCCGGGGGGCCGGGGCAATGAGCAGTTCTTC	CASPGGRGNEQFF
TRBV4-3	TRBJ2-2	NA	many	TGCGCCAGCAGCCGGTTCGGCGGGGAGCTGTTTTTT	CASSRFGGELFF
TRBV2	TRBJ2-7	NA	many	TGTGCCAGCAGGGAGCGACTCCTGAGCTCCTACGAGCAGTACTTC	CASRERLLSSYEQYF
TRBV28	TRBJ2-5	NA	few	TGTGCCAGCACCGGGGGAAGCTCCGGGCAAGAGACCCAGTACTTC	CASTGGSSGQETQYF
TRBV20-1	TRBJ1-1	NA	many	TGCAGTGCTAGAGACTCCCAGGGAAGACTGAACACTGAAGCTTTCTTT	CSARDSQGRLNTEAFF
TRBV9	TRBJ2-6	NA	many	TGTGCCAGCAGCGTAGCAGACGGCCATCGCTCTGGGGCCAACGTCCTGACTTTC	CASSVADGHRSGANVLTF
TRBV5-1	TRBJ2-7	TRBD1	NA	TGCGCCAGCAGTTGGACAGGGGAGAAGAACGAGCAGTACTTC	CASSWTGEKNEQYF
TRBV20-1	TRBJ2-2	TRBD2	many	TGCAGTGCTAGAGATCCGAGACTAGCGAGCGGGGAGCTGTTTTTT	CSARDPRLASGELFF
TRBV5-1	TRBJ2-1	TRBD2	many	TGCGCCAGCAGCTTGGGACTAGCGGGGGCGGATGAGCAGTTCTTC	CASSLGLAGADEQFF
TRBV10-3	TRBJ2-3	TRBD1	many	TGTGCCATCAGGGAAGGACAGGGGTGGACAGATACGCAGTATTTT	CAIREGQGWTDTQYF
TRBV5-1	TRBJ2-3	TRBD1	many	TGCGCCAGCAGCCCGACAGGGGGCACAGATACGCAGTATTTT	CASSPTGGTDTQYF